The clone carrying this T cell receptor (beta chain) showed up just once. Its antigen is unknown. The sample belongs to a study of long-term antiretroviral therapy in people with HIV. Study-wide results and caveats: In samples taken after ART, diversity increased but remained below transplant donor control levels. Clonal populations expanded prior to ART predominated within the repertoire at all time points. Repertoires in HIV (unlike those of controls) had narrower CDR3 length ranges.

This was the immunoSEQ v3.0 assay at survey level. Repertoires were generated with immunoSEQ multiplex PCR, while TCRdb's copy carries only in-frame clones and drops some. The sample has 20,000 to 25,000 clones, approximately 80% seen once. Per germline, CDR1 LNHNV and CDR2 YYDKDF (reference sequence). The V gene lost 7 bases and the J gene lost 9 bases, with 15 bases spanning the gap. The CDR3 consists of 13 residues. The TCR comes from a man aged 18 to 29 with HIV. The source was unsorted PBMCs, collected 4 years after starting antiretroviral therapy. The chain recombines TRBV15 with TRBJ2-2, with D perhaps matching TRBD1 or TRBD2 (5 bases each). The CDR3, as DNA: TGTGCCACCACCCCGGCAGGGAGCCGGGAGCTGTTTTTT. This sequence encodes CATTPAGSRELFF.